The present entry profiles one T cell receptor beta chain with its context. Its antigen is still unknown. Researchers ran the PCR with 60 Vbeta and 13 Jbeta primers. Measured with immunoSEQ multiplex PCR; TCRdb has only the in-frame clones, and not every one. This sample's table has under 90,000 clones. Between the trimmed V and J ends, which lost 5 bases and 0 bases, there was a span of 11 bases. This CDR3 is 15 amino acids long. Germline V gene sequence: CDR1 SNHLY, CDR2 FYNNEI. The data stem from a study of cytomegalovirus exposure and HLA in healthy donors. General study points: Most sequenced TCRs were rare (though some public TCRs occurred in many donors). TRBV6-2, TRBV6-3 and some other V segments were unresolvable in 87-base-pair reads.

V is TRBV2 and J is TRBJ1-3; unclear D gene. The material sequenced was PBMCs. The source of this sequence is a man between 45 and 60 years old in good health and CMV-seropositive. The CDR3: CASSTNQFSGNTIYF. The CDR3 coding sequence is TGTGCCAGCAGTACGAACCAGTTCTCTGGAAACACCATATATTTT.